One sample yielded the 24 T cell receptor beta chains listed below, sequenced in a study of blood T cells in healthy people across ages (dated by TCRdb to about 2015). Libraries were constructed by 5' RACE. For sequencing, an Illumina HiSeq 2500 was employed. The second PCR ran for roughly 7 to 12 cycles and used a J-beta primer mix along with a sample-barcoded 5' primer. TCRdb trimmed the raw reads at Q25, called clones with MiXCR and kept productive beta chains. Each CDR3 protein gets just one entry, which takes the most common genes and DNA from the rows behind it. Recorded for this sample are about 680,000 distinct CDR3 sequences; around half of them occurred a single time. The ten largest make up approximately 32% of the sample. The sample consisted of blood. Receptors originate from an older woman in good health.

The chain has TRBV27 and TRBJ2-7; D is perhaps TRBD2 (6 bases). With 5 bases removed from V and 2 bases from J, the gap between germline ends came to 19 bases. Germline values: CDR1 MNHEY, CDR2 SMNVEV (reference sequence). The CDR3 length is 16 residues. CDR3 in DNA: TGTGCCAGCAGTCAACGGAGGGGATGGTCCCCCTACGAGCAGTACTTC. Encoded protein: CASSQRRGWSPYEQYF.

The V and J genes are TRBV7-8 and TRBJ2-1; 11 bases match TRBD2. The CDR3 totals 15 residues. The germline gives CDR1 SGHVS, CDR2 FQNEAQ. V was pared by 7 bases and J by 9 bases, with 11 bases of the junction left unmatched. The CDR3, as DNA: TGTGCCAGCATCATACTAGCGGGAGTTGGGGGTGAGCAGTTCTTC. It codes for CASIILAGVGGEQFF.

V and J are TRBV6-2 or TRBV6-3 and TRBJ1-4, with D perhaps matching TRBD1 (5 bases). Germline V gene lookup returns CDR1 MNHEY and CDR2 SVGEGT. The CDR3 runs 14 residues. The V and J ends lost 0 bases and 3 bases respectively, with 5 bases between them. The CDR3 DNA reads TGTGCCAGCAGTTACTCGACAGCTAATGAAAAACTGTTTTTT. It is translated as CASSYSTANEKLFF.

This clonotype was seen a handful of times. The rearrangement links TRBV7-2 to TRBJ2-3; D gene uncertain. This CDR3 has 12 amino acids. The V end was cut by 2 bases, the J end by 7 bases, with 7 bases between. CDR1 is SGHTA and CDR2 is FQGNSA in the germline V gene. DNA of the CDR3: TGTGCCAGCAGCTTATCGCTATATACGCAGTATTTT. It codes for CASSLSLYTQYF.

The chain has TRBV4-2 and TRBJ1-1, with D unresolved. The V gene's germline CDR1 is LGHNA and CDR2 YNFKEQ. The ends were cut back, 4 bases at V and 10 bases at J, with 19 bases in the middle. The CDR3 runs to 14 residues. CDR3 loop: CASSPSGASSVAFF. The CDR3 bases are TGTGCCAGCAGCCCCAGCGGAGCCTCGTCTGTAGCTTTCTTT.

There are a few counts of this clonotype. This chain joins TRBV9 and TRBJ2-7; 7 bases agree with TRBD2. The CDR3 has 14 residues. Trimming removed 1 base from V and 4 bases from J; junction bases left unmatched: 5. CDR1 SGDLS and CDR2 YYNGEE come from the germline V gene. CDR3 protein: CASSVIAGAYEQYF. CDR3 in DNA: TGTGCCAGCAGCGTAATCGCGGGAGCGTACGAGCAGTACTTC.

V and J are TRBV24-1 and TRBJ2-7; D is perhaps TRBD1 (6 bases). The J call is uncertain, as TRBJ2-5 better fits the DNA end. The CDR3 length is 16 residues. Per the germline V gene, CDR1 is KGHDR and CDR2 is SFDVKD. CDR3 DNA sequence: TGTGCCACCAGTGATTCTATGGACAGTCCTGGGGAGACCCAGTACTTC. It specifies CATSDSMDSPGETQYF.

The chain links TRBV4-3 to TRBJ2-5; D may be TRBD2 (5 bases). From germline, CDR1 is LGHNA and CDR2 YSLEER. CDR3 length: 15 amino acids. Trimming took off 0 bases at V and 1 base at J, with 9 bases between the two ends. This chain's CDR3 is CASSQDMRVQETQYF. CDR3 coding DNA: TGCGCCAGCAGCCAAGATATGAGGGTCCAAGAGACCCAGTACTTC.

CDR3 residues: CSARREPDEQFF. DNA of the CDR3: TGCAGCGCGCGCAGGGAGCCTGATGAGCAGTTCTTC. The V gene is TRBV29-1, the J gene TRBJ2-1, with D perhaps TRBD1 or TRBD2 (5 bases each). Germline CDR1 and CDR2: SQVTM and ANQGSEA. Trimming left V 7 bases short and J 8 bases short, with 15 bases between. There are 12 residues in the CDR3.

The chain is built from TRBV9 and TRBJ2-7, with 12 bases fitting TRBD2. The V gene's germline CDR1 is SGDLS and CDR2 YYNGEE. V trimming: 3 bases; J trimming: 2 bases; junction bases outside the gene matches: 3. This CDR3 region has 15 residues. CDR3 in DNA: TGTGCCAGCAGCGGTGGACTAGCGGGAACCTACGAGCAGTACTTC. This translates into CASSGGLAGTYEQYF. Based on the CDR3 plus reference TRBV9 and TRBJ2-7, the full variable domain is DSGVTQTPKHLITATGQRVTLRCSPRSGDLSVYWYQQSLDQGLQFLIQYYNGEERAKGNILERFSAQQFPDLHSELNLSSLELGDSALYFCASSGGLAGTYEQYFGPGTRLTVT.

The chain carries TRBV3-1 and TRBJ2-2; D gene ambiguous. The CDR3 has 15 amino acids. CDR1 LGHDT and CDR2 YNNKEL come from the germline V gene (reference sequence). V shed 7 bases and J shed 2 bases, with 14 bases lying between them. CDR3 nucleotides: TGTGCCAGCAAGTCTGGGGAACTAAACACCGGGGAGCTGTTTTTT. Amino acids: CASKSGELNTGELFF.

This chain joins TRBV6-2 or TRBV6-3 and TRBJ1-2; perhaps TRBD1 as D (6 bases). V lost 7 bases and J lost 4, with 13 bases in between. The length of the CDR3 is 13 residues. Germline lookup yields CDR1 MNHEY and CDR2 SVGEGT. The CDR3 DNA reads TGTGCCAGCACCGAACGGGGGCCCTATGGCTACACCTTC. It translates to CASTERGPYGYTF.

CDR3: CASSRQREYQETQYF. CDR3 DNA: TGTGCCAGCAGTCGACAGCGGGAATACCAAGAGACCCAGTACTTC. J is TRBJ2-5 and V is TRBV7-2; 7 bases are shared with TRBD2. The CDR3 runs to 15 residues. Per germline, CDR1 SGHTA and CDR2 FQGNSA. The trim removed 6 bases at V and 0 bases at J, leaving 7 bases unmatched.

This rearrangement joins TRBV20-1 to TRBJ1-1; TRBD1 agrees at 7 bases. The germline V gene has CDR1 DFQATT and CDR2 SNEGSKA (reference sequence). This CDR3 has 12 amino acids. J lost 7 bases, V lost 3 bases, and 5 bases had no gene match. The CDR3 bases are TGCAGTGCTAGCGTACCAGGGGGTGAAGCTTTCTTT. Translation: CSASVPGGEAFF.

The rearrangement uses TRBV9 and TRBJ2-1, with a possible D match to TRBD2 (7 bases). The germline CDR1 and CDR2 sequences are SGDLS and YYNGEE. Deletions cut 0 bases from V and 4 bases from J, with 14 bases between. This CDR3 has 16 amino acids. The CDR3 region has the DNA TGTGCCAGCAGCGTAGGGGGGGGCCTAGGATACAATGAGCAGTTCTTC. Translated, it gives CASSVGGGLGYNEQFF. The whole variable domain, filled in from reference TRBV9 and TRBJ2-1, reads DSGVTQTPKHLITATGQRVTLRCSPRSGDLSVYWYQQSLDQGLQFLIQYYNGEERAKGNILERFSAQQFPDLHSELNLSSLELGDSALYFCASSVGGGLGYNEQFFGPGTRLTVL.

This clonotype was picked up a small number of times. V usage is TRBV15 and J usage is TRBJ2-5, with TRBD1 matching 7 bases. V was clipped by 1 base and J by 2 bases; unmatched bases: 4. Germline loops: CDR1 LNHNV, CDR2 YYDKDF (reference sequence). The CDR3 is 15 residues long. CDR3: CATSRVGDRQETQYF. Written as DNA, the CDR3 is TGTGCCACCAGCAGAGTAGGGGACAGACAAGAGACCCAGTACTTC.

This chain uses TRBV7-9 with TRBJ2-1, with 11 bases that match TRBD2. The CDR3 extends over 15 amino acids. V was pared by 3 bases and J by 9 bases, with 7 bases of the junction left unmatched. CDR1 SEHNR and CDR2 FQNEAQ come from the germline V gene (reference sequence). The CDR3 reads CASSFSGRASGEQFF. As DNA, the CDR3 is TGTGCCAGCAGCTTTAGCGGGAGGGCCTCGGGTGAGCAGTTCTTC.

The CDR3 coding sequence is TGCAGCGGGGGGGAGAATGAGCAGTTCTTC. Its translation is CSGGENEQFF. The chain links TRBV29-1 to TRBJ2-1; possibly TRBD2 for D (6 bases). CDR3 length equals 10 residues. The V end lost 7 bases, the J end lost 7 bases, and 8 bases lay between the germline ends. The germline CDR1 and CDR2 sequences are SQVTM and ANQGSEA.

This clonotype was detected a few times. This sequence joins TRBV29-1 and TRBJ2-7; 8 bases match TRBD2. The junction had 6 bases not matched to a gene; V was cut back by 7 bases and J by 7 bases. The CDR3 has 11 residues. From germline, CDR1 is SQVTM and CDR2 ANQGSEA. The CDR3 reads CSGGSGSEQYF. The CDR3 DNA reads as TGCAGCGGTGGGAGCGGGAGTGAGCAGTACTTC.

This clonotype appeared once. The chain couples TRBV5-5 to TRBJ1-1; TRBD1 agrees at 8 bases. The ends lost 6 bases at V and 3 bases at J; junction bases unmatched: 22. CDR3 size: 19 residues. From germline, CDR1 is SGHKS and CDR2 YYEKEE (reference sequence). The CDR3 loop reads CASNLRDGQGGFMDTEAFF. The CDR3, as DNA: TGTGCCAGCAACCTGAGGGATGGACAGGGCGGGTTTATGGACACTGAAGCTTTCTTT.

The gene calls are TRBV27 and TRBJ2-7; a weak D match, TRBD1 (5 bases). This CDR3 has 15 amino acids. The V and J ends lost 8 bases and 2 bases respectively, with 19 bases between them. From germline, CDR1 is MNHEY and CDR2 SMNVEV (reference sequence). The CDR3 bases are TGTGCCAGCTTCATTTCCGGACATCCCGCCTACGAGCAGTACTTC. It encodes CASFISGHPAYEQYF.

The chain uses TRBV12-3 or TRBV12-4 and TRBJ2-1, with D hard to call. The CDR3 spans 16 residues. V was trimmed by 6 bases and J by 9 bases, leaving 24 bases between them. CDR3 in amino acids: CASSPLLWDGQFEQFF. As DNA, the CDR3 is TGTGCCAGCAGCCCTCTCCTCTGGGATGGGCAATTTGAGCAGTTCTTC.

This clonotype was observed once. The rearrangement uses TRBV20-1 and TRBJ2-4; 7 positions agree with TRBD2. The CDR3 has 13 amino acids. The germline V gene has CDR1 DFQATT and CDR2 SNEGSKA (reference sequence). V lost 5 bases to trimming and J lost 4 bases; unmatched junction nucleotides: 5. This chain's CDR3 is CSAPASGKNIQYF. The CDR3 DNA sequence: TGCAGTGCTCCGGCTAGCGGTAAAAACATTCAGTACTTC.

J is TRBJ2-5 and V is TRBV7-2, with D hard to call. The CDR3 extends over 17 amino acids. Looked up from germline, CDR1 is SGHTA and CDR2 is FQGNSA. Trimming stripped 4 bases from V and 11 bases from J, with 29 bases between. The CDR3 DNA is TGTGCCAGCAGCTCTCGCCTCAGCGAAATTTCCTACAATGAGCAGTACTTC. Translation gives CASSSRLSEISYNEQYF.